This T cell receptor (beta chain) was observed in a study of OX40 agonist ivuxolimab in advanced cancers. Study information: In this trial design, patients received ivuxolimab intravenously at 0.01 to 10 mg/kg every 2 weeks.

Produced via immunoSEQ multiplex PCR; TCRdb's table is partial and in-frame only. The sample has under 85,000 clones, about 88% seen once. The CDR3 runs to 13 residues. V shed 5 bases and J shed 8 bases, with 15 bases lying between them. The germline V gene has CDR1 SGHAT and CDR2 FQNNGV. Enrollment shut out patients with autoimmune disease history or systemic immunosuppression. The source was CD4+ or CD8+ T cells sorted from blood, collected in a trial of the OX40 agonist ivuxolimab. The clonotype originates from an adult with an advanced solid tumor such as melanoma, head and neck, liver or kidney cancer. The chain joins TRBV11-2 to TRBJ1-1, with D possibly TRBD1 on 5 matching bases. The CDR3 is CASSPGLSDEAFF. DNA for the CDR3: TGTGCCAGCAGCCCAGGGCTATCGGACGAAGCTTTCTTT.